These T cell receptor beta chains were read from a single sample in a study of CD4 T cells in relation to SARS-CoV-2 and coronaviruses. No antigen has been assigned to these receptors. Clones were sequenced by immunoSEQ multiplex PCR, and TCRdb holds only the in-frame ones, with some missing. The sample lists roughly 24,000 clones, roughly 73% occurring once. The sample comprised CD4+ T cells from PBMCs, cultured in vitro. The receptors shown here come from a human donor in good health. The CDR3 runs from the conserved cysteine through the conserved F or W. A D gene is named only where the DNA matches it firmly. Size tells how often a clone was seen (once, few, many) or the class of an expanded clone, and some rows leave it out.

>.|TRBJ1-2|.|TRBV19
TGTGCCAGTAACCCCGGACCGGGATATGGCTACACCTTC
CASNPGPGYGYTF
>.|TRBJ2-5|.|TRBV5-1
TGCGCCAGCAGCCCTATGGGGCAGGGTGGGTTGGAGACCCAGTACTTC
CASSPMGQGGLETQYF
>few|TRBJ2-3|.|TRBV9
TGTGCCAGCAGGGCGGACAGCACAGATACGCAGTATTTT
CASRADSTDTQYF
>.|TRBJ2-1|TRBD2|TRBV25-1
TGTGCCAGCAGTGAACGGGCGGGAGGGCCTTTCAATGAGCAGTTCTTC
CASSERAGGPFNEQFF
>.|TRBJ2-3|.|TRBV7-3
TGTGCCAGCAGCCGGAGGGGAAGCACAGATACGCAGTATTTT
CASSRRGSTDTQYF
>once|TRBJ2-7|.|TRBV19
TGTGCCAGTAGTCCGGACAGAAATAGCTACGAGCAGTACTTC
CASSPDRNSYEQYF
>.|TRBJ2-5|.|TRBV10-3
TGTGCCATCAGTGAGTCGGGGTACCAAGAGACCCAGTACTTC
CAISESGYQETQYF
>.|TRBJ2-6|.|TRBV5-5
TGTGCCAGCAGCTTGGATTCTACTAGCAACGTCCTGACTTTC
CASSLDSTSNVLTF
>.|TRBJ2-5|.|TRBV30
TGTGCCTGCAGGGTTTTAGAGACCCAGTACTTC
CACRVLETQYF
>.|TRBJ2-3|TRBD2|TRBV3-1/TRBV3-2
TGTGCCAGCAGCCAGGCGGGGGGTAGCACAGATACGCAGTATTTT
CASSQAGGSTDTQYF
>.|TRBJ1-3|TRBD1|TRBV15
TGTGCCACCAGCATCTCGGACAGGGGGTTTGGAAACACCATATATTTT
CATSISDRGFGNTIYF
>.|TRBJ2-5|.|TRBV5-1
TGCGCCAGCAGCTTGGGACAGTTACAAGAGACCCAGTACTTC
CASSLGQLQETQYF
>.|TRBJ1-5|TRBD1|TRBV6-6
TGTGCCAGCTTTGACAGGGGTAGCAATCAGCCCCAGCATTTT
CASFDRGSNQPQHF
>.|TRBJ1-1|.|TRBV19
TGTGCCAGTAGTTTTCAGGTCTCCATGAACACTGAAGCTTTCTTT
CASSFQVSMNTEAFF
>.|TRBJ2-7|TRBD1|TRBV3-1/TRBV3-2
TGTGCCAGCAGCCCTGGACAGGTGGCCTACGAGCAGTACTTC
CASSPGQVAYEQYF
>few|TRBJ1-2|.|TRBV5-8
TGTGCCAGCAGACTGCGCGACAACTTC
CASRLRDNF
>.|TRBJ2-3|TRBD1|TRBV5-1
TGCGCCAGCAGCCAACCAAGACAGGGAGGCACAGATACGCAGTATTTT
CASSQPRQGGTDTQYF
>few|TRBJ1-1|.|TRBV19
TGTGCCAGTACCATCAACTGGGCGGGGGCGAACACTGAAGCTTTCTTT
CASTINWAGANTEAFF
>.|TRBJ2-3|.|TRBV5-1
TGCGCCAGCAGCTTCGGTGACCCTGCTACGCAGTATTTT
CASSFGDPATQYF
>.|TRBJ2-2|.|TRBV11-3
TGTGCCAGCAGCTTAGATGGTTTGAGTCCCGGGGACACCGGGGAGCTGTTTTTT
CASSLDGLSPGDTGELFF
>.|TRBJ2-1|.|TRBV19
TGTGCCAGTACCTCGTGGAGGGACCATGAGCAGTTCTTC
CASTSWRDHEQFF
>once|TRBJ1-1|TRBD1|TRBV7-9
TGTGCCAGCAGCTCCACAGGGGAGGCTTTCTTT
CASSSTGEAFF
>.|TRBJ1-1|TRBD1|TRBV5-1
TGCGCCAGCAGCGCGGACAGGGGCCCCGCCAGTACTGAAGCTTTCTTT
CASSADRGPASTEAFF
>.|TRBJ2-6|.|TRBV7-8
TGTGCCAGCAGCCTAATTTGGGGGGGGCGCAGGTCTGGGGCCAACGTCCTGACTTTC
CASSLIWGGRRSGANVLTF
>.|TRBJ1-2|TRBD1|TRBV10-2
TGCGCCAGCAGGGCCCGACAGGGAATCTATGGCTACACCTTC
CASRARQGIYGYTF
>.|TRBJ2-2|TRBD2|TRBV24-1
TGTGCCACCAGTGATCCCCTAGCGGGCCCCGCCGGCGGGGAGCTGTTTTTT
CATSDPLAGPAGGELFF
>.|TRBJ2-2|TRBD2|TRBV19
TGTGCCAGTAGTACCAGCGGGAGAGGGCACACCGGGGAGCTGTTTTTT
CASSTSGRGHTGELFF
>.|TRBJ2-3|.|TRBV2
TGTGCCAGCTCGGAGAGGGGTTCGGATACGCAGTATTTT
CASSERGSDTQYF
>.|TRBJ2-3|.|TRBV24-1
TGTGCCACCAGTGGGGGGACCCAGCCAGATACGCAGTATTTT
CATSGGTQPDTQYF
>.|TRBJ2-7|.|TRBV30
TGTGCCTGGAGTGTAATAACGGAGAGGGTCAACTACGAGCAGTACTTC
CAWSVITERVNYEQYF
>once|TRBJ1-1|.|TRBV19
TGTGCCAGTAGTAGGGACGGAACCATGAACACTGAAGCTTTCTTT
CASSRDGTMNTEAFF
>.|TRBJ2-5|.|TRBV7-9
TGTGCCAGCAGCTTAGTAGCAGGGAAAGAGACCCAGTACTTC
CASSLVAGKETQYF
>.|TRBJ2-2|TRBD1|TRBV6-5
TGTGCCAGCAGGCGGACAGGGGGAGACGGGGAGCTGTTTTTT
CASRRTGGDGELFF
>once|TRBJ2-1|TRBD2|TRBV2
TGTGCCAGCAGTGAAGGTTTAGGCGGGAGGGCCTCGAATGAGCAGTTCTTC
CASSEGLGGRASNEQFF
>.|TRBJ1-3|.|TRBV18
TGTGCCAGCTCACGGCGCGACGTCGGAAACACCATATATTTT
CASSRRDVGNTIYF
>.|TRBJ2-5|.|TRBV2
TGTGCCAGCAGTGCCACCAGGGAAGAGACCCAGTACTTC
CASSATREETQYF
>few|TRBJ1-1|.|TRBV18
TGTGCCAGCTCACCACTCAGCCCGGGACAAGGACCTGAAGCTTTCTTT
CASSPLSPGQGPEAFF
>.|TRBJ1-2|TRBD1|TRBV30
TGTGCCTGGAGTGTAAACAGGGGGTTAGGTGGCTACACCTTC
CAWSVNRGLGGYTF
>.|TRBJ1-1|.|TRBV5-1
TGCGCCAGCAGCTTGGGATCCTCGTCGACGATCTTGAACACTGAAGCTTTCTTT
CASSLGSSSTILNTEAFF
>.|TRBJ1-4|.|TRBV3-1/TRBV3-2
TGTGCCAGCAGCCAAGACAGGGGTGGTGGAAAACTGTTTTTT
CASSQDRGGGKLFF
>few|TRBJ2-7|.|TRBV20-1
TGCAGTGCTAGTTTGCTGGGGGACGAGCAGTACTTC
CSASLLGDEQYF
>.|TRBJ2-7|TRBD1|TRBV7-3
TGTGCCAGCAGCGCATCATCAGGGGGCGAGCAGTACTTC
CASSASSGGEQYF
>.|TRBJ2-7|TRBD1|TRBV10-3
TGTGCCATCAGTCCCGACAGGGTATCCGAGCAGTACTTC
CAISPDRVSEQYF
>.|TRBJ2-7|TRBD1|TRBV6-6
TGTGCCAGCAGAACCACACCGGGACAGGGGGTTAACGAGCAGTACTTC
CASRTTPGQGVNEQYF
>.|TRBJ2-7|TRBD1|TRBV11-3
TGTGCCAGCAGCCATAGAGGGGGCGTCTACGAGCAGTACTTC
CASSHRGGVYEQYF
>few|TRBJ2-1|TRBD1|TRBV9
TGTGCCAGCAGCGCGACAGGGGGCTCACACAATGAGCAGTTCTTC
CASSATGGSHNEQFF
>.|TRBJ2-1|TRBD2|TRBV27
TGTGCCAGCAGTTTATATTCTAGCGGGAGGGAACTCTACAATGAGCAGTTCTTC
CASSLYSSGRELYNEQFF
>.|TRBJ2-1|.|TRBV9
TGTGCCAGCAGCGTAGCGGCAGGGTCCAATGAGCAGTTCTTC
CASSVAAGSNEQFF
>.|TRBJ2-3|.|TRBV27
TGTGCCAGCAGTTTTTCAGGGGCGAGAGATACGCAGTATTTT
CASSFSGARDTQYF
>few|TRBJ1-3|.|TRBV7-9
TGTGCCAGCAGCTCGACTATAGGAAACACCATATATTTT
CASSSTIGNTIYF
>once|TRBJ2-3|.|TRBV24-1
TGTGCCACCGGGGAGAGGGGTGGGATGGAAGATACGCAGTATTTT
CATGERGGMEDTQYF
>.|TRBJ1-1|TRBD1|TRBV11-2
TGTGCCAGCAGCATAAGAGGACAGGGGAACACTGAAGCTTTCTTT
CASSIRGQGNTEAFF
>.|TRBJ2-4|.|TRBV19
TGTGCCAGTAGTAACGCCGGCAGGGAGGTCTTAAACATTCAGTACTTC
CASSNAGREVLNIQYF